This TCR beta chain was sequenced during a study of PD-1 blockade in classical Hodgkin lymphoma. Study-wide points: TCR diversity rose significantly by C4D1 in CD4+ but not CD8+ cells. Relapsed/refractory patients reportedly had lower baseline diversity than newly diagnosed patients. Those patients who began receiving nivolumab less than 1 year after ASCT had lower diversity, and they were excluded.

Each and every patient relapsed after autologous stem cell transplantation, and patients got differing brentuximab vedotin exposure. Patients showed best responses of complete response, partial response or progressive disease. The V gene lost 0 bases and the J gene lost 0 bases, with 9 bases spanning the gap. CDR1 is SGHNT and CDR2 is YYREEE in the germline V gene (reference sequence). This CDR3 contains 15 residues. Turning to this clone: The antigen remains unidentified.

Clones were sequenced by immunoSEQ multiplex PCR, and TCRdb holds only the in-frame ones, with some missing. The sample has around 91,000 clones, about nine tenths seen once. This sample comprised peripheral blood mononuclear cells (PBMCs), obtained at baseline. This chain links TRBV5-4 with TRBJ1-2; no clear D gene. This clonotype originated in a human donor with classical Hodgkin lymphoma. DNA for the CDR3: TGTGCCAGCAGCTTGGAGAGGGAGGCTAACTATGGCTACACCTTC. Its translation is CASSLEREANYGYTF.